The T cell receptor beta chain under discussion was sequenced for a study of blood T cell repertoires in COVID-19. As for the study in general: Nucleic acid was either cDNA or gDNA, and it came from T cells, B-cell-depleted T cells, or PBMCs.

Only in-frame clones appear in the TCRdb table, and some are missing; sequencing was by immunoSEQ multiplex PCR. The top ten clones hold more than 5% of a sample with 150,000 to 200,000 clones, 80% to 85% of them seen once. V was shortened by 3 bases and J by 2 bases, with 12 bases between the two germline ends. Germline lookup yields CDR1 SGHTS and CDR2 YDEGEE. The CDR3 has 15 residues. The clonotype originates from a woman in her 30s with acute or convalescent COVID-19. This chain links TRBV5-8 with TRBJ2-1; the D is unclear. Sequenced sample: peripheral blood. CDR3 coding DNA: TGTGCCAGCAGCTCAGGCTTTCAAGCCTACAATGAGCAGTTCTTC. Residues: CASSSGFQAYNEQFF.